This TCR beta chain was captured by sequencing in a study of post-analysis software for immune sequencing data (dated by TCRdb to between 2014 and 2016). Some background on the complete study: The recorded disease courses included relapsing-remitting, secondary progressive and progressive-relapsing multiple sclerosis, and some patients had no subtype annotation. The patient repertoires were set against roughly eleven previously published healthy control repertoires from donors whose ages ranged from about 6 to 27 years. A subset of samples was prepared in parallel using single-end sample barcoding, then pooled and co-amplified after Illumina adapter ligation.

The full study reports these points: Strong co-clustering of samples prepared in the same batch was shown by direct clustering with F measure, prompting a batch-effect correction. Significantly lower normalized Chao1 diversity was found in multiple sclerosis patients than in controls, suggesting substantial peripheral T-cell clonal expansion. Patients showed significantly higher frequencies than controls for several TRBV segments, among them TRBV5-6, TRBV5-1 and TRBV20-1. The multiple sclerosis patient group was slightly younger than the control group.

Reading the germline V gene gives CDR1 MGHRA and CDR2 YSYEKL. V loses 1 base of germline sequence and J loses 4 bases, and the interval between the two ends is 7 bases. CDR3 length: 13 amino acids, cysteine to phenylalanine. Of all the DNA, just the CDR3 is kept, 39 bases in frame from base 1. To demonstrate the VDJtools post-analysis software, the study profiled TCR beta repertoires from the peripheral blood of under 15 young patients with multiple sclerosis. The patients with multiple sclerosis were children and adolescents between 6 and 15 years of age. Library preparation was by PCR. Sequencer: Illumina HiSeq 2500. Unique molecular identifiers were incorporated into TCR beta cDNA libraries to reduce PCR and sequencing biases. Every 1 to 10 million input T cells yielded roughly 500,000 cDNA molecules, meaning each molecule approximated one T cell. The same protocol used for the earlier healthy control dataset was applied to prepare and sequence the patient libraries. Samples belonging to the same batch were prepared together, multiplexed and sequenced on a shared HiSeq lane. Per the source publication's procedure: MIGEC handled the raw barcoded reads, throwing out single-read molecular identifier groups before consensus assembly and CDR3 extraction. VDJtools was used for post-analysis of the clonotype tables, with diversity normalized by down-sampling every dataset to the smallest sample size. To correct batch-related cross-sample contamination, repertoire overlap clustering matched CDR3 amino acid sequences but not nucleotide sequences. Through fastp at Q25 and MiXCR, TCRdb rebuilt clones from the public reads, retaining in-frame beta chains. Rows merge per CDR3 protein into single entries with the most common DNA and genes. The V and J calls and clone size are TCRdb's, not the authors'. The sample yields around 260,000 distinct CDR3 sequences; roughly a third were counted once. Approximately 4.6% of the sample comes from the top ten.

This clonotype was observed many times. The clone's antigen remains unknown. No base quality values were provided; no much bigger clone lies one nucleotide off. This sequence originates from a girl between 5 and 17 years old with multiple sclerosis. Sequenced sample: blood. The chain was built from TRBV4-1 and TRBJ2-5, with no confidently assigned D gene. The nucleotide sequence reads as follows: TGCGCCAGCAGCCAAGCTATCCCAGAGACCCAGTACTTC. Translation gives CASSQAIPETQYF.